Below, 27 T cell receptor beta chains from the same sample are listed, as sequenced in a study of shared clonotypes between healthy human individuals. Profiling relied on immunoSEQ multiplex PCR, and the TCRdb table lists in-frame clones only, not all of them. The sample lists about a million clones; around 75% were seen once. The sequenced material came from memory CD4+ T cells sorted from blood. Subset here: CD45RA-negative fraction. The receptors shown here come from a man younger than 35 in good health.

V usage is TRBV10-3 and J usage is TRBJ1-1; a possible D gene is TRBD1 (6 bases). The ends were cut back, 10 bases at V and 4 bases at J, with 16 bases in the middle. The V gene's germline CDR1 is ENHRY and CDR2 SYGVKD. The CDR3 length is 13 residues. The CDR3 is CATQQGSGTEAFF. In DNA, the CDR3 is TGTGCCACTCAACAGGGATCGGGCACTGAAGCTTTCTTT.

The CDR3 region has the DNA TGTGCCAGTCGTAATGAAAAACTGTTTTTT. It codes for CASRNEKLFF. This chain joins TRBV28 and TRBJ1-4; D is ambiguous. Trimming stripped 9 bases from V and 4 bases from J, with 3 bases between. The germline CDR1 and CDR2 sequences are MDHEN and SYDVKM. This CDR3 comprises 10 residues.

The rearrangement joins TRBV7-9 to TRBJ1-1; no clear D. Trimming stripped 5 bases from V and 2 bases from J, with 12 bases between. In germline, CDR1 is SEHNR, CDR2 FQNEAQ (reference sequence). The CDR3 is 14 amino acids. The CDR3 loop reads CASSPRLGNTEAFF. The DNA for the CDR3 is TGTGCCAGCAGCCCTCGACTAGGTAACACTGAAGCTTTCTTT.

The J gene is TRBJ2-7, the V gene TRBV6-5; TRBD2 agrees at 12 bases. Germline CDR1 MNHEY, CDR2 SVGAGI. The CDR3 totals 15 residues. Losses at the gene ends were 6 bases for V and 4 bases for J; bases not matched to a gene: 7. This CDR3 is CASSLLAGGEYEQYF. The CDR3 DNA follows: TGTGCCAGCAGCTTACTAGCGGGAGGAGAGTACGAGCAGTACTTC.

The rearrangement links TRBV27 to TRBJ2-7; 7 bases are shared with TRBD1. Germline CDR1 MNHEY, CDR2 SMNVEV (reference sequence). J was trimmed by 6 bases and V by 6 bases; bases with no gene match: 8. The CDR3 length is 13 residues. The CDR3 sequence is CASRQGIFAEQYF. The CDR3 DNA reads as TGTGCCAGCAGACAGGGGATTTTCGCCGAGCAGTACTTC.

The rearrangement uses TRBV19 and TRBJ1-5; D remains unclear. The V gene's germline CDR1 is LNHDA and CDR2 SQIVND (reference sequence). The CDR3 length is 12 residues. V was cut by 4 bases and J by 7 bases, with 8 bases left in between. This CDR3 is CASSTHSQPQHF. CDR3 DNA: TGTGCCAGTAGTACCCACTCACAGCCCCAGCATTTT.

The rearrangement uses TRBV29-1 and TRBJ2-3, with TRBD2 matching 13 bases. Looked up from germline, CDR1 is SQVTM and CDR2 is ANQGSEA. With V trimmed by 5 bases and J by 1 base, 3 bases remained unmatched. This CDR3 is built from 15 residues. CDR3 nucleotides: TGCAGCGTTCAAGGACTAGCGGGAGGCACAGATACGCAGTATTTT. This encodes CSVQGLAGGTDTQYF.

CDR3 in DNA: TGCGCCAGCAGCTTAGGGGGGGCCACCTACAATGAGCAGTTCTTC. It encodes CASSLGGATYNEQFF. V is TRBV5-1 and J is TRBJ2-1; D is perhaps TRBD2 (7 bases). CDR3 length: 15 residues. V was cut by 2 bases and J by 2 bases, with 11 bases left in between. The germline V gene has CDR1 SGHRS and CDR2 YFSETQ.

In this sample, this clone turned up a few times. The chain links TRBV9 to TRBJ2-7, with D unclear. The CDR3 contains 14 residues. CDR1 SGDLS and CDR2 YYNGEE come from the germline V gene. V was clipped by 1 base and J by 2 bases, with 10 bases between them. The CDR3 sequence is CASSVSETTYEQYF. The CDR3 bases are TGTGCCAGCAGCGTATCGGAGACAACCTACGAGCAGTACTTC.

The genes are TRBV18 and TRBJ2-7; D is perhaps TRBD2 (6 bases). Germline V gene lookup returns CDR1 KGHSH and CDR2 LQKENI. The CDR3 totals 13 residues. Trimming removed 6 bases at V and 6 bases at J, with 15 bases between. This CDR3 reads CASSPGRGLEQYF. CDR3 sequence (DNA): TGTGCCAGCTCCCCCGGGAGAGGGCTCGAGCAGTACTTC.

CDR3 residues: CATSGGRLAKNIQYF. Written as DNA, the CDR3 is TGTGCCACCTCCGGCGGCCGACTAGCCAAAAACATTCAGTACTTC. The rearrangement joins TRBV15 to TRBJ2-4; no clear D. Germline V gene lookup returns CDR1 LNHNV and CDR2 YYDKDF (reference sequence). Trimming removed 8 bases from V and 0 bases from J, with 14 bases in between. The CDR3 sequence is 15 residues long. The entire variable domain, with the rest obtained from reference TRBV15 and TRBJ2-4, is as follows: DAMVIQNPRYQVTQFGKPVTLSCSQTLNHNVMYWYQQKSSQAPKLLFHYYDKDFNNEADTPDNFQSRRPNTSFCFLDIRSPGLGDTAMYLCATSGGRLAKNIQYFGAGTRLSVL.

The chain has TRBV20-1 and TRBJ1-1; possibly TRBD1 for D (5 bases). Germline CDR1 reads DFQATT; CDR2 reads SNEGSKA (reference sequence). Trimming removed 0 bases from V and 7 bases from J, with 6 bases in between. This CDR3 comprises 11 residues. The CDR3 loop reads CSARDGGEAFF. The DNA of the CDR3 is TGCAGTGCTAGAGATGGGGGTGAAGCTTTCTTT.

This clone was seen once. The V and J genes are TRBV5-5 and TRBJ1-5; D ambiguous. The CDR3 sequence is 16 residues long. V was trimmed by 0 bases and J by 2 bases, leaving 12 bases between them. Germline V lookup: CDR1 SGHKS, CDR2 YYEKEE (reference sequence). As DNA, the CDR3 is TGTGCCAGCAGCTTGGCCAGTAACAGAGGCAATCAGCCCCAGCATTTT. Its protein is CASSLASNRGNQPQHF.

The chain joins TRBV7-2 to TRBJ2-3, with no clear D. V was trimmed by 2 bases and J by 4 bases, leaving 7 bases between them. CDR1 SGHTA and CDR2 FQGNSA come from the germline V gene. The CDR3 spans 13 residues. In nucleotides, the CDR3 is TGTGCCAGCAGCTTAAGCGCTGCAGATACGCAGTATTTT. Translating gives CASSLSAADTQYF.

The V call is TRBV4-1, the J call TRBJ1-5, with TRBD1 as a possible D gene (5 bases). The CDR3 sequence is 15 residues long. Germline V gene sequence: CDR1 MGHRA, CDR2 YSYEKL. Trimming took 1 base from V and 5 from J, leaving 12 bases between them. CDR3 nucleotide sequence: TGCGCCAGCAGCCAAGTGGTGATGGGGGATCAGCCCCAGCATTTT. It yields the protein CASSQVVMGDQPQHF.

J is TRBJ2-2 and V is TRBV11-2; 7 bases are a match to TRBD1. The CDR3 extends over 12 amino acids. In germline, CDR1 is SGHAT, CDR2 FQNNGV. The J segment lost 4 bases and the V segment lost 7 bases, leaving 0 bases of the junction unmatched. The CDR3 DNA follows: TGTGCCAGCACAGGGGGCACCGGGGAGCTGTTTTTT. It is translated as CASTGGTGELFF.

This clone was observed at least ten times. V usage is TRBV19 and J usage is TRBJ1-1; no clear D gene. This CDR3 region has 13 residues. CDR1 LNHDA and CDR2 SQIVND come from the germline V gene (reference sequence). V was pared by 3 bases and J by 5 bases, with 10 bases between. The CDR3 DNA reads TGTGCCAGTAGTATTTCCGAGGGAACTGAAGCTTTCTTT. It codes for CASSISEGTEAFF.

In this sample, this clone turned up once. This chain links TRBV29-1 with TRBJ2-1; D might be TRBD1 (5 bases). The germline CDR1 and CDR2 sequences are SQVTM and ANQGSEA. V lost 6 bases and J lost 0, with 9 bases in between. The CDR3 runs 13 residues. The CDR3 region is CSVDQGSYNEQFF. As DNA, the CDR3 is TGCAGCGTGGATCAGGGCTCCTACAATGAGCAGTTCTTC.

This chain connects TRBV7-2 to TRBJ2-1; D uncertain. The CDR3 is 11 residues long. V lost 5 bases and J lost 14, with 13 bases in between. Germline lookup yields CDR1 SGHTA and CDR2 FQGNSA. Here the CDR3 reads CASSGKVREFF. The CDR3 nucleotides read TGTGCCAGCAGCGGGAAAGTTCGGGAGTTCTTC.

V and J are TRBV7-2 and TRBJ2-3, with D unclear. From germline, CDR1 is SGHTA and CDR2 FQGNSA. CDR3 length: 16 amino acids. Trimming cost V 3 bases and J 1 base, with 14 bases left between them. CDR3 sequence (DNA): TGTGCCAGCAGCTTCCATTTAGTTGTGGGCACAGATACGCAGTATTTT. This codes for CASSFHLVVGTDTQYF.

The genes are TRBV5-1 and TRBJ2-7, with 9 bases fitting TRBD2. The CDR3 contains 16 residues. The germline CDR1 and CDR2 sequences are SGHRS and YFSETQ. V was pared by 3 bases and J by 0 bases, with 7 bases of the junction left unmatched. CDR3 amino acids: CASSYTSGPSSYEQYF. CDR3 nucleotides: TGCGCCAGCAGCTACACTAGCGGGCCCAGCTCCTACGAGCAGTACTTC.

This chain uses TRBV29-1 with TRBJ2-3; 9 nucleotides agree with TRBD2. CDR1 SQVTM and CDR2 ANQGSEA come from the germline V gene. The CDR3 spans 13 residues. V trimming: 6 bases; J trimming: 4 bases; junction bases outside the gene matches: 5. CDR3 sequence reads: CSVELAGADTQYF. The CDR3 DNA reads as TGCAGCGTCGAACTAGCGGGCGCAGATACGCAGTATTTT.

This rearrangement joins TRBV7-3 to TRBJ2-6; D not resolved. The V end was cut by 1 base, the J end by 0 bases, with 7 bases between. The CDR3 sequence is 16 residues long. Per the germline V gene, CDR1 is SGHTA and CDR2 is FQGTGA. The CDR3 loop reads CASSLSVTSGANVLTF. In DNA, the CDR3 is TGTGCCAGCAGCTTAAGTGTAACCTCTGGGGCCAACGTCCTGACTTTC.

This clone occurred once. Written as DNA, the CDR3 is TGTGCCAGCTCCCGCGGACTAGCGGGGGGGCCCGGCCAAGAGACCCAGTACTTC. It encodes CASSRGLAGGPGQETQYF. V usage is TRBV18 and J usage is TRBJ2-5; TRBD2 aligns across 15 bases. The CDR3 has 18 amino acids. J was trimmed by 1 base and V by 6 bases; bases with no gene match: 9. CDR1 and CDR2 from the germline V gene are KGHSH and LQKENI.

This chain uses TRBV28 with TRBJ1-6, with D unclear. The CDR3 consists of 14 residues. Germline CDR1 reads MDHEN; CDR2 reads SYDVKM. Trimming removed 7 bases from V and 5 bases from J, with 12 bases in between. The CDR3 region has the DNA TGTGCCAGCACCGGACTGACGAATAATTCACCCCTCCACTTT. Amino acid sequence: CASTGLTNNSPLHF.

The rearrangement uses TRBV5-5 and TRBJ2-3; TRBD1 matches 7 bases. The CDR3 is 16 residues long. CDR1 and CDR2 (germline): SGHKS, YYEKEE (reference sequence). Trimming took 0 bases from V and 8 from J; bases not matched to a gene: 12. The CDR3 is CASSLGGQDYRVTQYF. The CDR3, as DNA: TGTGCCAGCAGCTTGGGCGGACAGGATTATAGGGTTACGCAGTATTTT.

This clone was seen many times. CDR3 amino acids: CASRDTDRDTEAFF. Here the CDR3 DNA reads TGTGCCAGCAGAGACACGGACAGGGACACTGAAGCTTTCTTT. The V call is TRBV6-4, the J call TRBJ1-1; 8 bases align to TRBD1. Unmatched junction bases numbered 6, after V lost 6 bases and J lost 3 bases. The CDR3 has 14 residues. The germline gives CDR1 MRHNA, CDR2 SNTAGT.